This T cell receptor (beta chain) is drawn from a study of shared clonotypes between healthy human individuals. Per germline, CDR1 MNHNS and CDR2 SASEGT. V shed 4 bases, J shed 0 bases, and the junction held 11 bases outside the gene matches. The CDR3 runs to 19 residues. Genomic DNA of each subset was evenly split across several immunoSEQ plates. Repertoires were generated with immunoSEQ multiplex PCR, while TCRdb's copy carries only in-frame clones and drops some. The table lists approximately 2,200,000 clones, 93% of them singletons. CD45RO-negative, CCR7-positively selected cells formed the naive CD8 fraction, excluding terminally differentiated effector memory CD45RA+ cells.

This sequence was found in a man younger than 30 in good health. Some clones in this sample may be carry-over from other donors' samples. The rearrangement links TRBV6-1 to TRBJ2-4; 11 bases fit TRBD1. Sequencing was performed on naive CD8+ T cells from PBMCs. The CDR3 protein is CASSAPGTGGGLAKNIQYF. CDR3 DNA sequence: TGTGCCAGCAGTGCCCCCGGGACAGGGGGGGGTCTAGCCAAAAACATTCAGTACTTC.